The 29 T cell receptor beta chains presented below share a single source sample, sequenced in a study of blood T cells in healthy people across ages. Using a J-beta primer mix together with a sample-barcoded 5' primer, a second PCR was run for about 7 to 12 cycles. MiXCR was run by TCRdb on the 5' RACE reads, yielding one entry per CDR3 protein. The data contain 1 million to 1.2 million distinct CDR3 sequences, about two fifths of them singletons. Material: blood. The receptors come from a man aged 18-30 years in good health.

The CDR3 DNA sequence: TGTGCCAGCAGCCAAGGGCCCCGGGACAGGGGTACTGAAGCTTTCTTT. Translation gives CASSQGPRDRGTEAFF. This chain connects TRBV4-2 to TRBJ1-1, with TRBD1 identical over 10 bases. After removal of 1 base from V and 5 bases from J, the junction contained 7 bases not matched to a gene. Per the germline V gene, CDR1 is LGHNA and CDR2 is YNFKEQ. The CDR3 loop spans 16 amino acids.

V usage is TRBV5-6 and J usage is TRBJ2-7, with D unresolved. The CDR3 runs to 17 residues. Looked up from germline, CDR1 is SGHDT and CDR2 is YYEEEE. V lost 5 bases and J lost 7, with 28 bases in between. CDR3 residues: CASSLNPGASSYNEQYF. Here the CDR3 DNA reads TGTGCCAGCAGTCTCAACCCGGGTGCCTCCTCCTACAATGAGCAGTACTTC.

The chain couples TRBV11-2 to TRBJ2-1; no clear D. The CDR3 is made up of 13 amino acids. Germline CDR1 reads SGHAT; CDR2 reads FQNNGV. Trimming took off 0 bases at V and 10 bases at J, with 10 bases between the two ends. This CDR3 is CASSLEGFLEQFF. DNA of the CDR3: TGTGCCAGCAGCTTAGAGGGATTTCTAGAGCAGTTCTTC. The full variable domain, its missing parts supplied by reference TRBV11-2 and TRBJ2-1, is EAGVAQSPRYKIIEKRQSVAFWCNPISGHATLYWYQQILGQGPKLLIQFQNNGVVDDSQLPKDRFSAERLKGVDSTLKIQPAKLEDSAVYLCASSLEGFLEQFFGPGTRLTVL.

A single count supports this clonotype. The rearrangement joins TRBV19 to TRBJ2-2; no reliable D call. The CDR3 sequence is 14 residues long. The germline V gene encodes CDR1 LNHDA and CDR2 SQIVND (reference sequence). V lost 3 bases to trimming and J lost 2 bases, with 7 bases between them. The CDR3 is CASSIEVNTGELFF. The DNA of the CDR3 is TGTGCCAGTAGTATTGAGGTTAACACCGGGGAGCTGTTTTTT. The full variable domain, rest sourced from reference TRBV19 and TRBJ2-2, is DGGITQSPKYLFRKEGQNVTLSCEQNLNHDAMYWYRQDPGQGLRLIYYSQIVNDFQKGDIAEGYSVSREKKESFPLTVTSAQKNPTAFYLCASSIEVNTGELFFGEGSRLTVL.

This chain joins TRBV7-2 and TRBJ2-2; weak D call: TRBD2 (5 bases). V was pared by 5 bases and J by 6 bases, with 13 bases between. This CDR3 contains 14 residues. CDR1 and CDR2 from the germline V gene are SGHTA and FQGNSA. This CDR3 reads CASSPTSYPGELFF. The CDR3 nucleotides read TGTGCCAGCAGCCCCACTAGTTATCCCGGGGAGCTGTTTTTT.

The rearrangement links TRBV28 to TRBJ2-3; D gene ambiguous. CDR3 length equals 14 residues. CDR1 and CDR2 from the germline V gene are MDHEN and SYDVKM. V lost 4 bases and J lost 6, with 14 bases in between. CDR3 residues: CASSSTGSSDTQYF. In DNA, the CDR3 is TGTGCCAGCAGTTCCACCGGGTCCTCCGATACGCAGTATTTT.

V is TRBV7-2 and J is TRBJ1-1; D not resolved. The CDR3 is 14 amino acids. Trimming shortened V by 6 bases and J by 6 bases, and 17 bases separated the two germline ends. Per germline, CDR1 SGHTA and CDR2 FQGNSA. CDR3 coding DNA: TGTGCCAGCAGTGCCCTCGGGGATGGGTCTGAAGCTTTCTTT. Translated: CASSALGDGSEAFF.

Comments on this clonotype: At one end, the junction sequence differs from germline, possibly due to a read error. The genes are TRBV7-2 and TRBJ1-3; D is unclear. The length of the CDR3 is 16 residues. Germline CDR1 SGHTA, CDR2 FQGNSA. CDR3 bases: TGTGCCAACAGCAAAGGTTCTGAAATCTCTGGAAACACCATATATTTT. This gives the protein CANSKGSEISGNTIYF.

Concerning this clonotype: The junction and the germline gene differ at one end; a read error may be behind it. The V gene is TRBV7-3, the J gene TRBJ1-6, with D maybe TRBD1 (5 bases). There are 16 residues in the CDR3. Germline lookup yields CDR1 SGHTA and CDR2 FQGTGA. CDR3 protein: CASSLLRRDNNSPPHF. In nucleotides, the CDR3 is TGTGCCAGCAGCTTATTACGCAGGGATAATAATTCACCCCCCCACTTT.

This chain connects TRBV6-6 to TRBJ1-6; TRBD1 matches at 12 bases. The V gene end was trimmed by 7 bases and the J gene end by 8 bases; junction bases not matched to a gene: 12. This CDR3 region has 17 residues. Germline CDR1 and CDR2: MNHNY and SVGAGI (reference sequence). CDR3 bases: TGTGCCAGCAACCCCCTCCGGGACAGGGGGCTTTATTCACCCCTCCACTTT. Translating it yields CASNPLRDRGLYSPLHF.

This clonotype was counted once. The V and J genes are TRBV6-5 and TRBJ2-1; D possibly corresponds to TRBD2 (5 bases). There are 12 residues in the CDR3. Germline values: CDR1 MNHEY, CDR2 SVGAGI. With 6 bases removed from V and 5 bases from J, the gap between germline ends came to 8 bases. Written as DNA, the CDR3 is TGTGCCAGCAGGGAGGCAAACAATGAGCAGTTCTTC. Translated: CASREANNEQFF.

The rearrangement uses TRBV20-1 and TRBJ2-7; 7 bases match TRBD2. J was trimmed by 4 bases and V by 5 bases; bases with no gene match: 5. This CDR3 contains 12 residues. Looked up from germline, CDR1 is DFQATT and CDR2 is SNEGSKA (reference sequence). In nucleotides, the CDR3 is TGCAGTGCTCTCGCGGGGGAGTACGAGCAGTACTTC. This gives the protein CSALAGEYEQYF.

In this sample, this clonotype turned up a few times. The chain couples TRBV27 to TRBJ2-3, with D tentatively TRBD1 (5 bases). The germline V gene encodes CDR1 MNHEY and CDR2 SMNVEV (reference sequence). The V gene lost 7 bases and the J gene lost 3 bases, with 11 bases spanning the gap. The CDR3 length is 13 residues. The CDR3 sequence is CASTPPGTDTQYF. The CDR3, as DNA: TGTGCCAGCACCCCGCCAGGGACAGATACGCAGTATTTT.

This rearrangement joins TRBV9 to TRBJ2-3; TRBD1 might be the D (5 bases). Germline assignment: CDR1 SGDLS and CDR2 YYNGEE. The CDR3 extends over 16 amino acids. Between the trimmed V and J ends, which lost 4 bases and 0 bases, there was a span of 15 bases. The CDR3 DNA sequence: TGTGCCAGCAGCTACTACGACAGAACTAGCACAGATACGCAGTATTTT. Translation: CASSYYDRTSTDTQYF. The whole variable domain, remainder taken from reference TRBV9 and TRBJ2-3, is DSGVTQTPKHLITATGQRVTLRCSPRSGDLSVYWYQQSLDQGLQFLIQYYNGEERAKGNILERFSAQQFPDLHSELNLSSLELGDSALYFCASSYYDRTSTDTQYFGPGTRLTVL.

CDR3 sequence: CASSDPQGSYNEQFF. CDR3 nucleotide sequence: TGTGCCAGCAGTGACCCACAGGGGTCATACAATGAGCAGTTCTTC. This rearrangement joins TRBV2 to TRBJ2-1, with TRBD1 matching 7 bases. Trimming removed 3 bases from V and 4 bases from J; junction bases left unmatched: 6. Germline-derived CDR1 and CDR2 are SNHLY and FYNNEI. This CDR3 region has 15 residues.

This chain connects TRBV20-1 to TRBJ1-1; D is unresolved. CDR1 DFQATT and CDR2 SNEGSKA come from the germline V gene (reference sequence). This CDR3 is built from 16 residues. Between the trimmed V and J ends, which lost 6 bases and 5 bases, there was a span of 25 bases. The DNA of the CDR3 is TGCAGTGCCTCTGTAGGTGGAAAGGGTCGAAAGACTGAAGCTTTCTTT. It is translated as CSASVGGKGRKTEAFF.

In its sample, this clonotype was seen many times. This rearrangement joins TRBV4-1 to TRBJ2-3; the D is unclear. Trimming pared 3 bases from V and 6 bases from J, leaving 7 bases between. Germline V gene lookup returns CDR1 MGHRA and CDR2 YSYEKL. This CDR3 spans 12 amino acids. Here the CDR3 reads CASSQQSDTQYF. The CDR3 DNA sequence: TGCGCCAGCAGCCAGCAATCGGATACGCAGTATTTT.

This chain joins TRBV7-2 and TRBJ1-2; D possibly corresponds to TRBD1 (5 bases). This CDR3 spans 13 amino acids. Germline CDR1 reads SGHTA; CDR2 reads FQGNSA. Trimming took 5 bases from V and 8 from J, leaving 15 bases between them. This chain's CDR3 is CASSEGQAVGYTF. The CDR3 DNA is TGTGCCAGCAGCGAAGGACAAGCGGTCGGCTACACCTTC.

This sequence joins TRBV12-3 or TRBV12-4 and TRBJ1-4; no reliable D call. The CDR3 is 15 residues long. Trimming shortened V by 1 base and J by 3 bases, and 9 bases separated the two germline ends. The CDR3 region is CASSLVRAPNEKLFF. For the CDR3, the DNA is TGTGCCAGCAGTTTAGTAAGGGCACCTAATGAAAAACTGTTTTTT.

The chain couples TRBV20-1 to TRBJ2-1; 9 positions match TRBD2. The better agreement between TRBJ2-7 and the DNA end casts doubt on the J call. CDR3 length: 15 residues. The germline CDR1 and CDR2 sequences are DFQATT and SNEGSKA (reference sequence). The CDR3 region has the DNA TGCAGTGCTAGAGATCAGCGGGGGGTCTACAATGAGCAGTACTTC. Its translation: CSARDQRGVYNEQYF.

The CDR3 loop is CASSPTSGASNEQFF. DNA for the CDR3: TGTGCCAGCTCGCCGACTAGCGGGGCGTCGAATGAGCAGTTCTTC. This chain links TRBV18 with TRBJ2-1, with 11 bases fitting TRBD2. Germline values: CDR1 KGHSH, CDR2 LQKENI. With 6 bases clipped from V and 7 bases from J, the junction kept 8 bases outside the gene matches. The CDR3 sequence is 15 residues long. Full variable domain (outside the CDR3, taken from reference TRBV18 and TRBJ2-1): NAGVMQNPRHLVRRRGQEARLRCSPMKGHSHVYWYRQLPEEGLKFMVYLQKENIIDESGMPKERFSAEFPKEGPSILRIQQVVRGDSAAYFCASSPTSGASNEQFFGPGTRLTVL.

The chain couples TRBV27 to TRBJ1-1; D is uncertain. V lost 4 bases to trimming and J lost 3 bases, with 15 bases between them. Germline V gene sequence: CDR1 MNHEY, CDR2 SMNVEV (reference sequence). The CDR3 has 15 amino acids. This chain's CDR3 is CASSSSWGAYTEAFF. CDR3 bases: TGTGCCAGCAGTTCCTCCTGGGGTGCGTACACTGAAGCTTTCTTT.

This clonotype turned up a few times. This chain connects TRBV12-3 or TRBV12-4 to TRBJ2-3; D gene ambiguous. The ends were cut back, 5 bases at V and 10 bases at J, with 34 bases in the middle. The CDR3 covers 19 residues. The CDR3, as DNA: TGTGCCAGCAGTCCCCATCCCGGTCTCTCCGATTCCTTTAACAGACCGCAGTATTTT. This translates into CASSPHPGLSDSFNRPQYF.

J is TRBJ2-1 and V is TRBV7-9; D gene unclear. Trimming left V 1 base short and J 9 bases short, with 10 bases between. CDR1 and CDR2 from the germline V gene are SEHNR and FQNEAQ (reference sequence). This CDR3 contains 13 residues. The CDR3 spells CASSLEAGGEQFF. The CDR3 DNA reads TGTGCCAGCAGCTTAGAAGCAGGTGGTGAGCAGTTCTTC.

This clonotype was observed a few times. J is TRBJ2-5 and V is TRBV6-2 or TRBV6-3; 9 nucleotides match TRBD1. Gene TRBJ2-7 matches the end of the DNA better, so the J call may be wrong. The germline CDR1 and CDR2 sequences are MNHEY and SVGEGT. The CDR3 extends over 16 amino acids. In DNA form, the CDR3 reads TGTGCCAGCAGTTACTCCCGGGACAGGGAATCCTACGAGCAGTACTTC. It translates to CASSYSRDRESYEQYF.

This clonotype has more than one count but fewer than ten. The gene calls are TRBV27 and TRBJ2-1; possible D gene TRBD2, 6 bases. V was shortened by 3 bases and J by 5 bases, with 14 bases between the two germline ends. The V gene's germline CDR1 is MNHEY and CDR2 SMNVEV (reference sequence). The CDR3 length is 15 residues. The CDR3 protein is CASSFAGTANNEQFF. The CDR3 DNA follows: TGTGCCAGCAGTTTTGCCGGGACTGCAAACAATGAGCAGTTCTTC.

The J gene is TRBJ1-1, the V gene TRBV25-1; a weak D match, TRBD1 (5 bases). The length of the CDR3 is 14 residues. Germline CDR1 and CDR2: MGHDK and SYGVNS. The ends were cut back, 7 bases at V and 1 base at J, with 13 bases in the middle. CDR3: CASTYGAGNTEAFF. CDR3 DNA: TGTGCCAGCACTTACGGGGCAGGGAACACTGAAGCTTTCTTT.

The gene calls are TRBV2 and TRBJ2-5; D not resolved. The V end lost 4 bases, the J end lost 11 bases, and 11 bases lay between the germline ends. CDR1 and CDR2 from the germline V gene are SNHLY and FYNNEI. The CDR3 consists of 11 residues. The chain's CDR3 is CASSVRFEQYF. CDR3 coding DNA: TGTGCCAGCAGTGTACGATTTGAGCAGTACTTC.

CDR3 nucleotide sequence: TGTGCCAGCAGCCAGAAGACGGGGAACACAGATACGCAGTATTTT. Its protein is CASSQKTGNTDTQYF. J is TRBJ2-3 and V is TRBV11-1, with a possible D match to TRBD2 (5 bases). Deletions cut 5 bases from V and 2 bases from J, with 14 bases between. Germline V gene data show CDR1 as SGHAT and CDR2 as FQDESV (reference sequence). The CDR3 is 15 residues long.